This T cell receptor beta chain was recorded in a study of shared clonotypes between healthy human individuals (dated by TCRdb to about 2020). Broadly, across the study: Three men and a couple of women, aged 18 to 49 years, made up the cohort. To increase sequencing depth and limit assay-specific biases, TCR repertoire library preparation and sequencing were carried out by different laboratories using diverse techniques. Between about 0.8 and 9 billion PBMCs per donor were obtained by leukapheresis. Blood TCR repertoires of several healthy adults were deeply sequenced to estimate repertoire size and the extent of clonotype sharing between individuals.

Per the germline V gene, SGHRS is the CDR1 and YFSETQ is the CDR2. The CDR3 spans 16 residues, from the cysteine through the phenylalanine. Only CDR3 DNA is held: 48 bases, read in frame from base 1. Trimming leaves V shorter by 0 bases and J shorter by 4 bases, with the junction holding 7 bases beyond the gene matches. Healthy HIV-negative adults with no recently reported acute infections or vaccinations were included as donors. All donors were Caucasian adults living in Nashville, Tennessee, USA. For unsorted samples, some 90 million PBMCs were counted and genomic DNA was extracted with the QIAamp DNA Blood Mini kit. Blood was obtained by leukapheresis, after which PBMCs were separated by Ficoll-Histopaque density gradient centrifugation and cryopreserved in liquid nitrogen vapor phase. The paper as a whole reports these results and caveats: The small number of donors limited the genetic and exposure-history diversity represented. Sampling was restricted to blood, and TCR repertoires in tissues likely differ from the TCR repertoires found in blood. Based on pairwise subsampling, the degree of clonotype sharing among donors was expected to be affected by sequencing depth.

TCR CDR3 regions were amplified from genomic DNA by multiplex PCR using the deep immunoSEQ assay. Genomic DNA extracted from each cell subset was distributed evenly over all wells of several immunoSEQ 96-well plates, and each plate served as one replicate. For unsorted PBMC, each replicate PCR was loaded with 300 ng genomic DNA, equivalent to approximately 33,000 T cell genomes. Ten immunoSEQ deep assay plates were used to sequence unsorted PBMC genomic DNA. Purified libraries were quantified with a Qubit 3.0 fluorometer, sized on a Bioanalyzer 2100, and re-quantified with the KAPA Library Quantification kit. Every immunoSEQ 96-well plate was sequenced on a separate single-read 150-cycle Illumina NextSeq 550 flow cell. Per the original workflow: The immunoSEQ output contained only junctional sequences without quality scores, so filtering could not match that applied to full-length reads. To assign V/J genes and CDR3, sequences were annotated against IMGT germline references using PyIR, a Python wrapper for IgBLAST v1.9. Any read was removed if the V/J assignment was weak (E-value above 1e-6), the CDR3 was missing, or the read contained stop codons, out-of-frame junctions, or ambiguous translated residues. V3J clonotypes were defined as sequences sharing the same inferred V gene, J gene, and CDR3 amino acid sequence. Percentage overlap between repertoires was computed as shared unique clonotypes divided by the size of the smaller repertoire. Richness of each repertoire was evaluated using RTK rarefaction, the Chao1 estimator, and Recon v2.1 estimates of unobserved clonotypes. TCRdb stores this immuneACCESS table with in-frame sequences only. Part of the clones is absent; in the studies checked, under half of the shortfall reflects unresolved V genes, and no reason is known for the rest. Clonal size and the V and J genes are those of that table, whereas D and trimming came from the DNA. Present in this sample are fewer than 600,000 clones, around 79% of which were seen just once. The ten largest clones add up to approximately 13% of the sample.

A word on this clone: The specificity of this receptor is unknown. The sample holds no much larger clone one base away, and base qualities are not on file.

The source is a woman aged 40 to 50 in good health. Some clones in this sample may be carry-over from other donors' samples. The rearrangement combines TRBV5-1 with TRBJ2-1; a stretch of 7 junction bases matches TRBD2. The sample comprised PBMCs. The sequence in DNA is TGCGCCAGCAGCTTGGCCGGGGGGACCTTATACAATGAGCAGTTCTTC. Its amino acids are CASSLAGGTLYNEQFF.